This T cell receptor beta chain emerged from a study of identifying expanded T cells in peripheral blood. Findings of the study overall: Variance in clone template counts between roughly 2-week samples significantly increased with total template count across all healthy donors. Over two and four weeks, about 15 and 19 clones changed, versus 1.2 between replicates.

Collection occurred without any documented infections or immune events in donors. The length of the CDR3 is 13 residues. Germline CDR1 is SGHVS and CDR2 is FNYEAQ. J was trimmed by 7 bases and V by 2 bases; bases with no gene match: 1. In the case of this clone: The antigen remains unidentified.

Some clones are missing from TCRdb's copy, which holds only in-frame ones; the method was immunoSEQ multiplex PCR. The sample yields under 150,000 clones, about 88% seen once. The source material was blood. The sequence was collected from a person between 18 and 75 years old in good health. V and J are TRBV7-6 and TRBJ2-1; TRBD2 aligns across 8 bases. This chain's CDR3 is CASSLLAGNEQFF. In DNA form, the CDR3 reads TGTGCCAGCAGCTTACTAGCGGGTAATGAGCAGTTCTTC.